Listed here are 6 T cell receptor beta chains from one sample, sequenced in a study of blood T cells in healthy people across ages. A sample-barcoded 5' primer and a J-beta primer mix were used in a second PCR of roughly 6 to 12 cycles. MiXCR was run by TCRdb on the 5' RACE reads, yielding one entry per CDR3 protein. The data hold more than 500,000 distinct CDR3 sequences, with around a quarter observed a single time. This sample was also put to use in a study of T cells of mothers and their children.

Sequenced material: blood. These receptors were obtained from a boy younger than 10 in good health.

The chain is built from TRBV12-3 or TRBV12-4 and TRBJ2-3; the D is unclear. The CDR3 is 12 residues long. Trimming took 6 bases from V and 4 from J, leaving 8 bases between them. CDR3 in amino acids: CASSPGPDTQYF. CDR3 nucleotide sequence: TGTGCCAGCAGCCCCGGTCCAGATACGCAGTATTTT.

This clonotype showed up just a few times. The chain combines TRBV6-1 with TRBJ2-5; a weak D match, TRBD1 (6 bases). The CDR3 contains 13 residues. The ends were cut back, 8 bases at V and 5 bases at J, with 15 bases in the middle. CDR1 is MNHNS and CDR2 is SASEGT in the germline V gene. The chain's CDR3 is CASQQGVVETQYF. The CDR3, as DNA: TGTGCCAGCCAACAGGGTGTCGTGGAGACCCAGTACTTC.

The chain has TRBV10-3 and TRBJ2-1; 7 bases are shared with TRBD2. Germline CDR1 ENHRY, CDR2 SYGVKD. With 8 bases clipped from V and 0 bases from J, the junction kept 16 bases outside the gene matches. CDR3 length: 18 residues. CDR3 protein: CAIWGGGPGVISYNEQFF. The CDR3 nucleotides read TGTGCCATCTGGGGGGGAGGGCCTGGGGTGATCTCCTACAATGAGCAGTTCTTC.

The rearrangement uses TRBV5-6 and TRBJ1-1; 12 nucleotides match TRBD1. Looked up from germline, CDR1 is SGHDT and CDR2 is YYEEEE. V dropped 3 bases and J dropped 7; count of bases not matched to a gene: 13. The length of the CDR3 is 17 residues. CDR3 sequence (DNA): TGTGCCAGCAGCTCGGCAACCGGGACAGGGGGCGACCATGAAGCTTTCTTT. Translated: CASSSATGTGGDHEAFF.

This chain uses TRBV10-3 with TRBJ2-1; 8 nucleotides agree with TRBD2. Per germline, CDR1 ENHRY and CDR2 SYGVKD. Germline trimming cut 8 bases from V and 8 bases from J; bases unmatched to any gene: 11. There are 14 residues in the CDR3. The CDR3 DNA reads as TGTGCCATCGGGGGCCCAGCGGGAGCGCATGAGCAGTTCTTC. This encodes CAIGGPAGAHEQFF.

This chain connects TRBV20-1 to TRBJ2-7, with D perhaps TRBD1 (5 bases). The germline V and J ends were trimmed by 7 bases and 3 bases, with 19 bases remaining between them. The germline CDR1 and CDR2 sequences are DFQATT and SNEGSKA (reference sequence). This CDR3 is 14 amino acids long. The CDR3 region is CSGIHYQGNYEQYF. CDR3 nucleotide sequence: TGCAGTGGAATTCATTACCAGGGAAACTACGAGCAGTACTTC.